This TCR beta chain emerged from a study of blood T cell repertoires in COVID-19. Germline loops: CDR1 SGDLS, CDR2 YYNGEE. The CDR3 contains 19 residues. V gave up 0 bases and J gave up 0 bases; unmatched junction bases: 6. Clones were sequenced by immunoSEQ multiplex PCR, and TCRdb holds only the in-frame ones, with some missing. Of over 300,000 clones listed, roughly nine tenths are singletons. V is TRBV9 and J is TRBJ2-6; 10 bases match TRBD2. The sequence was collected from a woman aged 25 to 39 who had recovered from COVID-19. Sequencing used PBMCs or T cells enriched from blood (not recorded which). Written as DNA, the CDR3 is TGTGCCAGCAGCGTAGATACTAGCGGGGCGAGCTCTGGGGCCAACGTCCTGACTTTC. This codes for CASSVDTSGASSGANVLTF.